The 23 T cell receptor beta chains below were found in one sample sequenced in a study of blood T cell repertoires in COVID-19. The assay was immunoSEQ multiplex PCR, and TCRdb's table has in-frame clones only and misses some. The table lists 200,000 or so clones, 80% to 90% of them singletons. The sample taken for sequencing was peripheral blood. The receptors were sampled from a man in his sixties or seventies with active or convalescent COVID-19.

The chain's CDR3 is CASSLLRGTDYNEQFF. The CDR3 DNA reads TGTGCCAGCAGCCTACTCCGCGGGACAGACTACAATGAGCAGTTCTTC. V is TRBV7-9 and J is TRBJ2-1, with a possible D match to TRBD1 (7 bases). There are 16 residues in the CDR3. Germline lookup yields CDR1 SEHNR and CDR2 FQNEAQ (reference sequence). Trimming stripped 5 bases from V and 3 bases from J, with 17 bases between.

This chain joins TRBV11-2 and TRBJ2-1; D is perhaps TRBD2 (5 bases). V lost 5 bases, J lost 6 bases, and 20 bases lay in between. Germline CDR1 reads SGHAT; CDR2 reads FQNNGV. The CDR3 loop spans 16 amino acids. CDR3 region: CASSARRLIGGNEQFF. DNA of the CDR3: TGTGCCAGCAGCGCCCGCCGCTTAATTGGAGGCAATGAGCAGTTCTTC.

This sequence joins TRBV27 and TRBJ2-5; 9 nucleotides agree with TRBD2. The CDR3 spans 14 residues. Trimming cost V 2 bases and J 5 bases; bases outside gene matches: 3. Germline CDR1 MNHEY, CDR2 SMNVEV (reference sequence). The CDR3 spells CASSLGGREETQYF. CDR3 in DNA: TGTGCCAGCAGTTTAGGCGGGAGGGAGGAGACCCAGTACTTC.

This clone was observed once. The chain combines TRBV5-4 with TRBJ2-7, with TRBD2 matching over 8 bases. CDR3 length: 15 residues. Germline CDR1 reads SGHNT; CDR2 reads YYREEE (reference sequence). Losses at the gene ends were 4 bases for V and 2 bases for J; bases not matched to a gene: 8. The CDR3 region has the DNA TGTGCCAGCAGCCAGGCGGGGGGCCATACCTACGAGCAGTACTTC. It codes for CASSQAGGHTYEQYF.

CDR3: CASSYSAGLRYSYEQYF. CDR3 bases: TGTGCCAGCAGTTACTCGGCGGGATTGAGATACTCCTACGAGCAGTACTTC. This sequence joins TRBV6-2 or TRBV6-3 and TRBJ2-7, with D perhaps TRBD2 (6 bases). V dropped 0 bases and J dropped 0 bases, with 15 bases sitting between them. Per germline, CDR1 MNHEY and CDR2 SVGEGT. CDR3 length: 17 amino acids.

The CDR3 here is CASSPPGHLNSPLHF. In DNA form, the CDR3 reads TGCGCCAGCAGTCCTCCGGGACACCTTAATTCACCCCTCCACTTT. The gene calls are TRBV23-1 and TRBJ1-6, with D perhaps matching TRBD1 (6 bases). TRBV23-1 is an open reading frame, and its role is uncertain. The CDR3 covers 15 residues. V was cut by 4 bases and J by 6 bases, with 13 bases left in between.

The V call is TRBV3-1 (or the pseudogene TRBV3-2), the J call TRBJ1-6, with D perhaps matching TRBD1 (5 bases). The V gene lost 0 bases and the J gene lost 3 bases, with 12 bases spanning the gap. This CDR3 is built from 17 residues. The germline V gene has CDR1 LGHDT and CDR2 YNNKEL (reference sequence). The CDR3 DNA sequence: TGTGCCAGCAGCCAAGAACGGGGGACCTTCTATAATTCACCCCTCCACTTT. Translating it yields CASSQERGTFYNSPLHF.

This rearrangement joins TRBV27 to TRBJ2-5; 10 bases match TRBD2. Trimming at V came to 3 bases and at J to 5 bases, leaving 6 bases not matched to a gene. The CDR3 sequence is 15 residues long. Per germline, CDR1 MNHEY and CDR2 SMNVEV (reference sequence). The CDR3 DNA reads as TGTGCCAGCAGTTTTAGGAGTAGCGGGGGGGAGACCCAGTACTTC. It translates to CASSFRSSGGETQYF.

The chain uses TRBV30 and TRBJ1-1; possibly TRBD1 for D (6 bases). This CDR3 is 12 amino acids long. Between the trimmed V and J ends, which lost 4 bases and 4 bases, there was a span of 10 bases. Germline CDR1 is GTSNPN and CDR2 is SVGIG (reference sequence). The CDR3 DNA reads TGTGCCTGGACCCAAGGGGGCACTGAAGCTTTCTTT. Protein sequence: CAWTQGGTEAFF.

The chain's CDR3 is CASGPPGGGQPQHF. The CDR3 DNA reads as TGTGCTAGTGGTCCCCCAGGGGGTGGACAGCCCCAGCATTTT. V gene TRBV12-5 combines with J gene TRBJ1-5; 7 bases match TRBD1. This CDR3 comprises 14 residues. The V gene end was trimmed by 5 bases and the J gene end by 7 bases; junction bases not matched to a gene: 8. The germline V gene encodes CDR1 LGHNT and CDR2 FRNRAP. The full variable domain, in which reference TRBV12-5 and TRBJ1-5 provide the parts outside the CDR3, is DARVTQTPRHKVTEMGQEVTMRCQPILGHNTVFWYRQTMMQGLELLAYFRNRAPLDDSGMPKDRFSAEMPDATLATLKIQPSEPRDSAVYFCASGPPGGGQPQHFGDGTRLSIL.

The chain employs TRBV15 and TRBJ2-2, with TRBD1 matching over 8 bases. V lost 0 bases, J lost 6 bases, and 3 bases stayed unmatched. In germline, CDR1 is LNHNV, CDR2 YYDKDF (reference sequence). CDR3 size: 15 residues. Here the CDR3 reads CATSRETGEPGELFF. The CDR3 nucleotides read TGTGCCACCAGCAGAGAGACAGGGGAGCCCGGGGAGCTGTTTTTT.

The chain combines TRBV30 with TRBJ1-1, with 7 bases that match TRBD1. V shed 1 base, J shed 4 bases, and the junction held 3 bases outside the gene matches. The CDR3 sequence is 13 residues long. Germline V gene data show CDR1 as GTSNPN and CDR2 as SVGIG (reference sequence). CDR3 in amino acids: CAWSAGGGTEAFF. In DNA, the CDR3 is TGTGCCTGGAGTGCAGGGGGAGGCACTGAAGCTTTCTTT. The whole variable domain, filled in from reference TRBV30 and TRBJ1-1, reads SQTIHQWPATLVQPVGSPLSLECTVEGTSNPNLYWYRQAAGRGLQLLFYSVGIGQISSEVPQNLSASRPQDRQFILSSKKLLLSDSGFYLCAWSAGGGTEAFFGQGTRLTVV.

V and J are TRBV4-1 and TRBJ2-5; 14 bases agree with TRBD2. This CDR3 region has 17 residues. The germline gives CDR1 MGHRA, CDR2 YSYEKL. V was pared by 1 base and J by 4 bases, with 5 bases of the junction left unmatched. CDR3 sequence: CASSQGTSGGWGETQYF. The CDR3 DNA follows: TGCGCCAGCAGCCAAGGGACTAGCGGGGGGTGGGGAGAGACCCAGTACTTC.

The CDR3 loop is CASSRLKGTSGTTNEQFF. CDR3 nucleotide sequence: TGTGCCAGCAGCCGCCTTAAAGGGACTAGCGGGACTACTAATGAGCAGTTCTTC. The chain recombines TRBV28 with TRBJ2-1; 13 nucleotides agree with TRBD2. Germline V gene data show CDR1 as MDHEN and CDR2 as SYDVKM. The V gene end was trimmed by 6 bases and the J gene end by 7 bases; junction bases not matched to a gene: 15. This CDR3 comprises 18 residues.

The V call is TRBV28, the J call TRBJ1-5, with a tentative D call TRBD1 (6 bases). The V gene's germline CDR1 is MDHEN and CDR2 SYDVKM. The CDR3 is 17 residues long. V was trimmed by 1 base and J by 2 bases, leaving 15 bases between them. CDR3: CASSLSTGRLGNQPQHF. CDR3 bases: TGTGCCAGCAGTTTATCGACAGGCCGTTTAGGCAATCAGCCCCAGCATTTT.

This chain links TRBV19 with TRBJ1-2; D call uncertain. The germline gives CDR1 LNHDA, CDR2 SQIVND (reference sequence). V lost 3 bases to trimming and J lost 0 bases, with 8 bases between them. This CDR3 spans 14 amino acids. For the CDR3, the DNA is TGTGCCAGTAGTATGAGCGGGGCTAACTATGGCTACACCTTC. Amino acid sequence: CASSMSGANYGYTF. The full variable domain, rest sourced from reference TRBV19 and TRBJ1-2, is DGGITQSPKYLFRKEGQNVTLSCEQNLNHDAMYWYRQDPGQGLRLIYYSQIVNDFQKGDIAEGYSVSREKKESFPLTVTSAQKNPTAFYLCASSMSGANYGYTFGSGTRLTVV.

This clone was seen just once. This chain joins TRBV6-5 and TRBJ2-3; TRBD1 is a possible D gene (5 bases). The germline V gene has CDR1 MNHEY and CDR2 SVGAGI. The CDR3 length is 12 residues. Trimming pared 5 bases from V and 11 bases from J, leaving 14 bases between. CDR3 loop: CASSKQGWGQYF. DNA of the CDR3: TGTGCCAGCAGTAAGCAGGGATGGGGGCAGTATTTT.

The gene calls are TRBV3-1 (or the pseudogene TRBV3-2) and TRBJ2-3; 9 positions match TRBD2. The CDR3 totals 15 residues. Germline values: CDR1 LGHDT, CDR2 YNNKEL (reference sequence). After removal of 2 bases from V and 4 bases from J, the junction contained 4 bases not matched to a gene. CDR3 in DNA: TGTGCCAGCAGCCAACTAGCGGGGACCCCAGATACGCAGTATTTT. Protein sequence: CASSQLAGTPDTQYF.

There are a few counts of this clone. This chain links TRBV7-2 with TRBJ2-2, with 8 nucleotides matching TRBD1. There are 16 residues in the CDR3. Germline V CDR1 and CDR2: SGHTA, FQGNSA. The V gene end was trimmed by 5 bases and the J gene end by 1 base; junction bases not matched to a gene: 6. The CDR3 reads CASSTGTGVNTGELFF. In DNA, the CDR3 is TGTGCCAGCAGCACCGGGACAGGAGTGAACACCGGGGAGCTGTTTTTT.

This chain uses TRBV6-6 with TRBJ1-5, with D hard to call. This CDR3 has 15 residues. Trimming removed 7 bases from V and 1 base from J, with 14 bases in between. The V gene's germline CDR1 is MNHNY and CDR2 SVGAGI (reference sequence). The CDR3 DNA follows: TGTGCCAGCATCGAGCCGGGATTCAGCAATCAGCCCCAGCATTTT. Its protein product is CASIEPGFSNQPQHF.

V is TRBV27 and J is TRBJ1-1; a possible D gene is TRBD1 (5 bases). V lost 3 bases, J lost 0 bases, and 14 bases lay in between. Germline CDR1 reads MNHEY; CDR2 reads SMNVEV (reference sequence). There are 16 residues in the CDR3. CDR3 protein: CASSFQARAMNTEAFF. The DNA of the CDR3 is TGTGCCAGCAGTTTTCAGGCCAGGGCCATGAACACTGAAGCTTTCTTT.

The chain links TRBV28 to TRBJ2-7; 9 nucleotides align to TRBD1. Germline V lookup: CDR1 MDHEN, CDR2 SYDVKM. The CDR3 is 15 residues long. The trim removed 5 bases at V and 3 bases at J, leaving 8 bases unmatched. CDR3 nucleotide sequence: TGTGCCAGCAGTGCTGGACAGGGGATAGTCTACGAGCAGTACTTC. Protein sequence: CASSAGQGIVYEQYF.

The genes are TRBV18 and TRBJ2-2; 12 bases are a match to TRBD2. The CDR3 extends over 17 amino acids. V trimming: 4 bases; J trimming: 5 bases; junction bases outside the gene matches: 8. The germline CDR1 and CDR2 sequences are KGHSH and LQKENI. The CDR3 region is CASSHRLAGVGTGELFF. The CDR3 nucleotides read TGTGCCAGCTCACATCGACTAGCGGGAGTCGGAACCGGGGAGCTGTTTTTT. The full variable domain, completed using reference TRBV18 and TRBJ2-2, is NAGVMQNPRHLVRRRGQEARLRCSPMKGHSHVYWYRQLPEEGLKFMVYLQKENIIDESGMPKERFSAEFPKEGPSILRIQQVVRGDSAAYFCASSHRLAGVGTGELFFGEGSRLTVL.